A selection of T cell receptor beta chains follows, all from one sample in a study of T cell repertoires in cytomegalovirus infection. For these TCRs, the target antigens are not known. TCRdb called the reads again in MiXCR, with one record for every CDR3 protein. Of tens of thousands of distinct CDR3 sequences in the sample, roughly 19% were seen once. This specimen consisted of CD8+ T cells from cultured PBMCs, obtained from culture after CMV antigen stimulation. The receptor source for this set is a human donor in good health (CMV status not recorded). Some clones in this sample may be carry-over from other donors' samples. Each CDR3 is given with its conserved first and last residue. The D gene is left open where the match is weak. Size values are once, few and many counts, or a class for expanded clones, and some rows have none.

J gene: TRBJ2-1
D gene: .
V gene: TRBV6-1
clone size: few
CDR3 DNA: TGTGCCAGCAGGCTTCGATTTGGGGGTACAGACGATGAGCAGTTCTTC
CDR3 protein: CASRLRFGGTDDEQFF

J gene: TRBJ2-2
D gene: TRBD1
V gene: TRBV5-3
clone size: few
CDR3 DNA: TGTGCCAGCAGCTTAGACAGGGTCCCCGGGGAGCTGTTTTTT
CDR3 protein: CASSLDRVPGELFF

J gene: TRBJ2-7
D gene: .
V gene: TRBV6-6
clone size: .
CDR3 DNA: TGTGCCAGCAGTTACCTCGCCACAGGGTTGAGGGAGCAGTACTTC
CDR3 protein: CASSYLATGLREQYF

J gene: TRBJ2-3
D gene: .
V gene: TRBV4-3
clone size: few
CDR3 DNA: TGCGCCAGCAGCCAATTCCGACAGGACACGCAGTATTTT
CDR3 protein: CASSQFRQDTQYF

J gene: TRBJ1-3
D gene: .
V gene: TRBV7-8
clone size: .
CDR3 DNA: TGTGCCAGCAGTTCGACGCCTGACAGGAGCTCTGGAAACACCATATATTTT
CDR3 protein: CASSSTPDRSSGNTIYF

J gene: TRBJ2-1
D gene: .
V gene: TRBV10-1
clone size: .
CDR3 DNA: TGCGCCAGCAGTGTGGGGGGGGGGGCCGACAATGAGCAGTTCTTC
CDR3 protein: CASSVGGGADNEQFF

J gene: TRBJ2-5
D gene: TRBD2
V gene: TRBV28
clone size: many
CDR3 DNA: TGTGCCAGCAGTTTCGGACTAGCGGGAGTTGGTGAGACCCAGTACTTC
CDR3 protein: CASSFGLAGVGETQYF

J gene: TRBJ2-7
D gene: .
V gene: TRBV4-1
clone size: .
CDR3 DNA: TGCGCCAGCAGCCAACAGGAGTTCTACGAGCAGTACTTC
CDR3 protein: CASSQQEFYEQYF

J gene: TRBJ2-1
D gene: TRBD2
V gene: TRBV6-1
clone size: few
CDR3 DNA: TGTGCCAGCAGTGAAATGGCGGGGGGGCACAATGAGCAGTTCTTC
CDR3 protein: CASSEMAGGHNEQFF

J gene: TRBJ1-3
D gene: .
V gene: TRBV27
clone size: many
CDR3 DNA: TGTGCCAGCAGTCCCGGACTGGGAAACACCATATATTTT
CDR3 protein: CASSPGLGNTIYF

J gene: TRBJ2-3
D gene: .
V gene: TRBV11-2
clone size: few
CDR3 DNA: TGTGCCAGCAGCTTAGGGTTAGGGACGGATACGCAGTATTTT
CDR3 protein: CASSLGLGTDTQYF

J gene: TRBJ2-1
D gene: .
V gene: TRBV4-3
clone size: many
CDR3 DNA: TGCGCCAGCAGCCAAGATTCAGGGGTGCGTAATGAGCAGTTCTTC
CDR3 protein: CASSQDSGVRNEQFF

J gene: TRBJ2-3
D gene: .
V gene: TRBV27
clone size: .
CDR3 DNA: TGTGCCAGCAATTACGGGTCCTTTAGCACAGATACGCAGTATTTT
CDR3 protein: CASNYGSFSTDTQYF

J gene: TRBJ1-2
D gene: .
V gene: TRBV4-1
clone size: many
CDR3 DNA: TGCGCCAGCAGCCAAGAGTTTGGTGGCTACACCTTC
CDR3 protein: CASSQEFGGYTF

J gene: TRBJ2-1
D gene: TRBD2
V gene: TRBV11-2
clone size: many
CDR3 DNA: TGTGCCAGCAGCTTAGGGACTAGCGCGCCCTACAATGAGCAGTTCTTC
CDR3 protein: CASSLGTSAPYNEQFF

J gene: TRBJ2-2
D gene: .
V gene: TRBV6-1
clone size: many
CDR3 DNA: TGTGCCAGCAACCTCGACTCCACCGGGGAGCTGTTTTTT
CDR3 protein: CASNLDSTGELFF

J gene: TRBJ1-1
D gene: .
V gene: TRBV20-1
clone size: .
CDR3 DNA: TGCAGTACTTCATACAGGAATAACACTGAAGCTTTCTTT
CDR3 protein: CSTSYRNNTEAFF

J gene: TRBJ2-7
D gene: TRBD1
V gene: TRBV20-1
clone size: many
CDR3 DNA: TGCAGTGCTCAGGGGGCCGCTTCTAACTACGAGCAGTACTTC
CDR3 protein: CSAQGAASNYEQYF

J gene: TRBJ2-7
D gene: .
V gene: TRBV5-6
clone size: .
CDR3 DNA: TGTGCCAGCAGCCCGGAAGGTGGGGAAGGCTACGAGCAGTACTTC
CDR3 protein: CASSPEGGEGYEQYF

J gene: TRBJ1-5
D gene: TRBD1
V gene: TRBV12-5
clone size: few
CDR3 DNA: TGTGCTAGTGGTTTGCCGCACGCTCGGACAGGGGGCTGGTATCCCCAGCATTTT
CDR3 protein: CASGLPHARTGGWYPQHF

J gene: TRBJ2-1
D gene: TRBD1
V gene: TRBV6-1
clone size: many
CDR3 DNA: TGTGCCAGCAGGGGTGGACAGGGAATCGGCGATGAGCAGTTCTTC
CDR3 protein: CASRGGQGIGDEQFF

J gene: TRBJ2-3
D gene: .
V gene: TRBV19
clone size: few
CDR3 DNA: TGTGCCAGTAGTAGCGGCCCAGATACGCAGTATTTT
CDR3 protein: CASSSGPDTQYF

J gene: TRBJ2-7
D gene: .
V gene: TRBV11-2
clone size: many
CDR3 DNA: TGTGCCAGCAGCCCCCGGAGCGGCTCCTACGAGCAGTACTTC
CDR3 protein: CASSPRSGSYEQYF

J gene: TRBJ1-2
D gene: .
V gene: TRBV12-3/TRBV12-4
clone size: many
CDR3 DNA: TGTGCCAGCAGCAGAGGACAGAGCTATGGCTACACCTTC
CDR3 protein: CASSRGQSYGYTF

J gene: TRBJ2-3
D gene: TRBD2
V gene: TRBV7-2
clone size: many
CDR3 DNA: TGTGCCAGCAGCTTCCCAACTAGCGGGGGAACTAGCACAGATACGCAGTATTTT
CDR3 protein: CASSFPTSGGTSTDTQYF

J gene: TRBJ2-3
D gene: TRBD2
V gene: TRBV18
clone size: many
CDR3 DNA: TGTGCCAGCTCTCCTGGGACTAGCGGGGGCTACACAGATACGCAGTATTTT
CDR3 protein: CASSPGTSGGYTDTQYF

J gene: TRBJ1-2
D gene: .
V gene: TRBV10-1
clone size: .
CDR3 DNA: TGCGCCAGCCTGGGGGGTCGGAATGGCTACACCTTC
CDR3 protein: CASLGGRNGYTF

J gene: TRBJ2-3
D gene: .
V gene: TRBV4-3
clone size: .
CDR3 DNA: TGCGCCAGCAGCCAAGATTTTTTT
CDR3 protein: CASSQDFF

J gene: TRBJ1-1
D gene: .
V gene: TRBV6-6
clone size: many
CDR3 DNA: TGTGCCAGCAGACCCGGACAGCCGAACACTGAAGCTTTCTTT
CDR3 protein: CASRPGQPNTEAFF

J gene: TRBJ1-5
D gene: .
V gene: TRBV12-2
clone size: .
CDR3 DNA: TGTACAAGTCGCTCCCAGCCCGCTCAGGTGAGCAATCAGCCCCAGCATTTT
CDR3 protein: CTSRSQPAQVSNQPQHF

J gene: TRBJ1-2
D gene: TRBD1
V gene: TRBV6-6
clone size: .
CDR3 DNA: TGTGCCAGCAGGCTCAACCGGGACAGCTATAGCTACACCTTC
CDR3 protein: CASRLNRDSYSYTF

J gene: TRBJ2-3
D gene: .
V gene: TRBV20-1
clone size: .
CDR3 DNA: TGCAGTGCTCTTGAAGTTGGCCCAGATACGCAGTATTTT
CDR3 protein: CSALEVGPDTQYF

J gene: TRBJ1-1
D gene: TRBD1
V gene: TRBV6-2/TRBV6-3
clone size: few
CDR3 DNA: TGTGCCAGCAGTTACTTACCGGGACAGACGAACACTGAAGCTTTCTTT
CDR3 protein: CASSYLPGQTNTEAFF

J gene: TRBJ2-1
D gene: .
V gene: TRBV6-2/TRBV6-3
clone size: many
CDR3 DNA: TGTGCCAGCAGTAAGGGACTGAACAATGAGCAGTTCTTC
CDR3 protein: CASSKGLNNEQFF

J gene: TRBJ2-7
D gene: .
V gene: TRBV6-2/TRBV6-3
clone size: many
CDR3 DNA: TGTGCCACCCAGGAGGGAGGACTCTACGAGCAGTACTTC
CDR3 protein: CATQEGGLYEQYF